This T cell receptor beta chain stems from a study of sequential checkpoint blockade in melanoma. Study information: Randomization was 1:1 between first-line nivolumab→ipilimumab and ipilimumab→nivolumab.

Here immunoSEQ multiplex PCR was the method, and the copy in TCRdb shows in-frame clones only, minus some. This sample has roughly 30,000 clones, with roughly 85% found just once. CDR1 and CDR2 (germline): LNHDA, SQIVND (reference sequence). V lost 3 bases and J 7 bases, leaving 6 bases between the germline ends. The CDR3 length is 11 residues. Treatment given: randomized to nivolumab then ipilimumab (arm A) or the reverse (arm B). From thawed PBMCs, live CD3+CD8+ cells negative for CD19 and CD56 were sorted. The material sequenced was CD8+ T cells sorted from blood (inferred from file names), taken from a patient given nivolumab and ipilimumab in sequence. The receptor was derived from a human donor with melanoma. The chain combines TRBV19 with TRBJ1-1, with D unclear. As DNA, the CDR3 is TGTGCCAGTAGTATTTTCAGTGAAGCTTTCTTT. Translated: CASSIFSEAFF.